These 30 T cell receptor beta chains were sequenced from one sample in a study of OX40 agonist ivuxolimab in advanced cancers. Library method: the immunoSEQ multiplex PCR assay. TCRdb mirrors the immuneACCESS table, restricted to in-frame sequences. Some clones are absent from its copies; in checked studies, under half trace to an unresolved V gene, and the reason for the others is unknown. A total of tens of thousands of clones appear in this sample, around 85% of them only once. Less than 2.5% of the sample comes from the top ten. The sample consisted of CD4+ or CD8+ T cells sorted from blood, taken in a trial of the OX40 agonist ivuxolimab. These receptor sequences come from an adult with an advanced solid tumor such as melanoma, head and neck, liver or kidney cancer.

J is TRBJ1-2 and V is TRBV19, with D perhaps matching TRBD1 (6 bases). This CDR3 has 13 amino acids. The germline V gene has CDR1 LNHDA and CDR2 SQIVND (reference sequence). The V end was cut by 3 bases, the J end by 6 bases, with 11 bases between. In DNA form, the CDR3 reads TGTGCCAGTAGTATTGCGGCAGGGGATGGCTACACCTTC. It is translated as CASSIAAGDGYTF. The full variable domain, its missing parts supplied by reference TRBV19 and TRBJ1-2, is DGGITQSPKYLFRKEGQNVTLSCEQNLNHDAMYWYRQDPGQGLRLIYYSQIVNDFQKGDIAEGYSVSREKKESFPLTVTSAQKNPTAFYLCASSIAAGDGYTFGSGTRLTVV.

The chain uses TRBV9 and TRBJ1-1, with a weak D call TRBD1 (6 bases). The CDR3 length is 17 residues. Per the germline V gene, CDR1 is SGDLS and CDR2 is YYNGEE. The V end was cut by 3 bases, the J end by 2 bases, with 20 bases between. DNA of the CDR3: TGTGCCAGCAGCGGACTATCCCAGGGGAGAAACAACACTGAAGCTTTCTTT. Amino acids: CASSGLSQGRNNTEAFF.

The chain joins TRBV25-1 to TRBJ1-2; no firm D call. Germline V gene data show CDR1 as MGHDK and CDR2 as SYGVNS. The CDR3 has 13 amino acids. Deletions cut 7 bases from V and 3 bases from J, with 12 bases between. The CDR3 DNA reads as TGTGCCAGCACAGCCTTTCCGGACTATGGCTACACCTTC. It codes for CASTAFPDYGYTF.

The chain uses TRBV28 and TRBJ1-5; 8 bases agree with TRBD1. V was clipped by 7 bases and J by 5 bases; unmatched bases: 7. The germline V gene encodes CDR1 MDHEN and CDR2 SYDVKM. The CDR3 loop spans 14 amino acids. Here the CDR3 DNA reads TGTGCCAGCACACCGACAGGGGCCTATCAGCCCCAGCATTTT. This encodes CASTPTGAYQPQHF.

The genes are TRBV28 and TRBJ1-5; tentative D call: TRBD1 (6 bases). V lost 6 bases, J lost 2 bases, and 14 bases lay in between. CDR3 length equals 15 residues. The germline V gene has CDR1 MDHEN and CDR2 SYDVKM. Here the CDR3 DNA reads TGTGCCAGCAGCCCCGGGACACCGGGCAATCAGCCCCAGCATTTT. Its protein product is CASSPGTPGNQPQHF.

This chain uses TRBV2 with TRBJ2-5, with unresolved D. TRBJ2-7 matches the DNA end more closely, so the J call is doubtful. CDR3 length equals 11 residues. Germline V gene sequence: CDR1 SNHLY, CDR2 FYNNEI. CDR3 in amino acids: CASRYSYEQYF. The DNA for the CDR3 is TGTGCCAGCAGATACAGCTACGAGCAGTACTTC.

The V call is TRBV28, the J call TRBJ1-2; D might be TRBD1 (6 bases). With 5 bases removed from V and 0 bases from J, the gap between germline ends came to 22 bases. Germline V gives CDR1 MDHEN, CDR2 SYDVKM. The CDR3 runs to 18 residues. The DNA for the CDR3 is TGTGCCAGCAGTCCCCCTTATTTCGACAGGACCCCTAACTATGGCTACACCTTC. This gives the protein CASSPPYFDRTPNYGYTF.

The V call is TRBV7-3, the J call TRBJ1-2, with 12 bases that match TRBD1. V dropped 5 bases and J dropped 1; count of bases not matched to a gene: 8. Germline CDR1 SGHTA, CDR2 FQGTGA. The CDR3 runs 17 residues. CDR3 coding DNA: TGTGCCAGCAGCCGCGGGACAGGGGGCTCCTTTAACTATGGCTACACCTTC. The encoded protein is CASSRGTGGSFNYGYTF. The full variable domain, with the rest looked up from reference TRBV7-3 and TRBJ1-2, is GAGVSQTPSNKVTEKGKYVELRCDPISGHTALYWYRQSLGQGPEFLIYFQGTGAADDSGLPNDRFFAVRPEGSVSTLKIQRTERGDSAVYLCASSRGTGGSFNYGYTFGSGTRLTVV.

In this sample, this clone turned up a few times. This sequence joins TRBV6-5 and TRBJ2-2; D uncertain. Trimming shortened V by 7 bases and J by 1 base, and 7 bases separated the two germline ends. The CDR3 length is 13 residues. CDR1 MNHEY and CDR2 SVGAGI come from the germline V gene. Here the CDR3 DNA reads TGTGCCAGCATTAGCTGGAACACCGGGGAGCTGTTTTTT. Translating gives CASISWNTGELFF.

The chain employs TRBV6-5 and TRBJ1-5, with D tentatively TRBD1 (5 bases). V dropped 6 bases and J dropped 3 bases, with 12 bases sitting between them. CDR3 length: 14 residues. Germline assignment: CDR1 MNHEY and CDR2 SVGAGI. The CDR3 nucleotides are TGTGCCAGCAGGGGGGGTGTTGACAATCAGCCCCAGCATTTT. It translates to CASRGGVDNQPQHF.

The chain combines TRBV6-6 with TRBJ1-4; weak D call: TRBD1 (5 bases). Germline CDR1 MNHNY, CDR2 SVGAGI (reference sequence). The V end lost 10 bases, the J end lost 4 bases, and 7 bases lay between the germline ends. The length of the CDR3 is 11 residues. The CDR3 region has the DNA TGTGCCACCCAGGGTAATGAAAAACTGTTTTTT. This translates into CATQGNEKLFF.

This clone was found a few times. The V and J genes are TRBV30 and TRBJ1-5; D unclear. Trimming removed 2 bases at V and 1 base at J, with 12 bases between. This CDR3 has 15 residues. Germline lookup yields CDR1 GTSNPN and CDR2 SVGIG (reference sequence). This CDR3 reads CAWSSETGSNQPQHF. CDR3 nucleotide sequence: TGTGCCTGGAGTTCCGAAACCGGGAGCAATCAGCCCCAGCATTTT.

V is TRBV25-1 and J is TRBJ1-2; D gene ambiguous. Trimming shortened V by 5 bases and J by 0 bases, and 7 bases separated the two germline ends. Germline V lookup: CDR1 MGHDK, CDR2 SYGVNS. The CDR3 contains 13 residues. The CDR3 DNA sequence: TGTGCCAGCAGTACAGTCCCTAACTATGGCTACACCTTC. This encodes CASSTVPNYGYTF.

V is TRBV6-5 and J is TRBJ2-1; D not certain. The CDR3 has 16 residues. The V gene lost 2 bases and the J gene lost 0 bases, with 11 bases spanning the gap. The germline gives CDR1 MNHEY, CDR2 SVGAGI. The CDR3 here is CASSYSLLSSYNEQFF. The CDR3 DNA reads as TGTGCCAGCAGTTACAGCTTACTGAGCTCCTACAATGAGCAGTTCTTC.

The V call is TRBV18, the J call TRBJ2-5; the D gene is possibly TRBD1 (6 bases). The J call may be wrong; the DNA end is better matched by TRBJ2-7. This CDR3 spans 14 amino acids. Looked up from germline, CDR1 is KGHSH and CDR2 is LQKENI. CDR3 region: CASSPPQGSNEQYF. The CDR3 nucleotides are TGTGCCAGCTCACCACCCCAGGGGAGTAACGAGCAGTACTTC.

The chain employs TRBV5-1 and TRBJ2-1; 8 nucleotides align to TRBD2. The V segment lost 0 bases and the J segment 5 bases; nucleotides outside the gene matches: 4. CDR3 length: 15 residues. In germline, CDR1 is SGHRS, CDR2 YFSETQ. The CDR3 region has the DNA TGCGCCAGCAGCTTGGTTGTTAGCGGGAACAATGAGCAGTTCTTC. Translation: CASSLVVSGNNEQFF.

This chain uses TRBV14 with TRBJ2-7; unclear D gene. CDR1 is SGHDN, CDR2 FVKESK, per germline. The CDR3 runs 12 residues. V was pared by 0 bases and J by 3 bases, with 3 bases between. For the CDR3, the DNA is TGTGCCAGCAGCCAAGATCTCTACGAGCAGTACTTC. Amino acid sequence: CASSQDLYEQYF.

The chain recombines TRBV6-5 with TRBJ2-7, with a possible D match to TRBD2 (5 bases). The CDR3 contains 16 residues. CDR1 is MNHEY and CDR2 is SVGAGI in the germline V gene. The V gene lost 0 bases and the J gene lost 0 bases, with 12 bases spanning the gap. The CDR3 coding sequence is TGTGCCAGCAGTTACTCCAGCGGCCCCAGCTCCTACGAGCAGTACTTC. It is translated as CASSYSSGPSSYEQYF.

This clone is a singleton in its sample. V and J are TRBV5-5 and TRBJ2-7, with D tentatively TRBD1 (6 bases). The germline V gene has CDR1 SGHKS and CDR2 YYEKEE (reference sequence). V lost 4 bases and J 5 bases, leaving 13 bases between the germline ends. This CDR3 region has 13 residues. CDR3 protein: CASSPPNRDEQYF. CDR3 DNA: TGTGCCAGCAGCCCCCCTAACAGGGACGAGCAGTACTTC.

The V and J genes are TRBV2 and TRBJ2-5; 7 bases are shared with TRBD1. CDR3 size: 14 residues. V dropped 8 bases and J dropped 3; count of bases not matched to a gene: 9. Germline lookup yields CDR1 SNHLY and CDR2 FYNNEI. This CDR3 is CASQTGMVEETQYF. CDR3 in DNA: TGTGCCAGCCAGACAGGGATGGTGGAAGAGACCCAGTACTTC.

Only a few counts were recorded for this clone. V gene TRBV15 combines with J gene TRBJ1-1; D gene unclear. Germline values: CDR1 LNHNV, CDR2 YYDKDF (reference sequence). This CDR3 spans 14 amino acids. V gave up 0 bases and J gave up 4 bases, with 9 bases separating them. CDR3 nucleotide sequence: TGTGCCACCAGCAGAGATAGTCTGGCCACTGAAGCTTTCTTT. Its translation: CATSRDSLATEAFF.

The V gene is TRBV28, the J gene TRBJ1-3; no definite D call. The CDR3 extends over 16 amino acids. Per germline, CDR1 MDHEN and CDR2 SYDVKM. V was trimmed by 9 bases and J by 0 bases, leaving 18 bases between them. CDR3 nucleotides: TGTGCCAGTTCTGCTCGGACTTTTCGCTCTGGAAACACCATATATTTT. This sequence encodes CASSARTFRSGNTIYF.

The V and J genes are TRBV5-1 and TRBJ1-4; 7 bases match TRBD1. The CDR3 is made up of 15 amino acids. V lost 4 bases to trimming and J lost 3 bases; unmatched junction nucleotides: 6. Per germline, CDR1 SGHRS and CDR2 YFSETQ. The CDR3 DNA is TGCGCCAGCAGCCGCAACAGGGGTGCTAATGAAAAACTGTTTTTT. Translating gives CASSRNRGANEKLFF.

The chain recombines TRBV2 with TRBJ2-3, with D perhaps given as TRBD1 or TRBD2 (5 bases each). In germline, CDR1 is SNHLY, CDR2 FYNNEI. The V and J ends lost 7 bases and 4 bases respectively, with 15 bases between them. This CDR3 comprises 14 residues. CDR3 residues: CASKLNRGADTQYF. CDR3 nucleotide sequence: TGTGCCAGCAAACTAAATCGAGGGGCAGATACGCAGTATTTT.

The CDR3 is CASSIDHRRASNEQFF. Here the CDR3 DNA reads TGTGCCAGTAGTATAGATCACAGAAGGGCCTCCAATGAGCAGTTCTTC. This sequence joins TRBV19 and TRBJ2-1; D remains unclear. Trimming cost V 0 bases and J 6 bases, with 15 bases left between them. The germline V gene encodes CDR1 LNHDA and CDR2 SQIVND (reference sequence). CDR3 length: 16 amino acids.

The J gene is TRBJ1-2, the V gene TRBV9; D is ambiguous. This CDR3 has 16 amino acids. Germline-derived CDR1 and CDR2 are SGDLS and YYNGEE. V dropped 4 bases and J dropped 7 bases, with 23 bases sitting between them. CDR3 sequence reads: CASSSRALGLGGGYTF. CDR3 bases: TGTGCCAGCAGCTCCCGGGCCCTGGGCTTGGGTGGTGGCTACACCTTC.

The sample holds one count of this clone. This chain uses TRBV29-1 with TRBJ1-2; weak D call: TRBD1 (5 bases). Trimming removed 4 bases from V and 5 bases from J, with 14 bases in between. Germline-derived CDR1 and CDR2 are SQVTM and ANQGSEA. This CDR3 has 13 amino acids. DNA for the CDR3: TGCAGCGTTGGAATCGGAGGGGTATATGGCTACACCTTC. Protein product: CSVGIGGVYGYTF. Based on the CDR3 plus reference TRBV29-1 and TRBJ1-2, the full variable domain is SAVISQKPSRDICQRGTSLTIQCQVDSQVTMMFWYRQQPGQSLTLIATANQGSEATYESGFVIDKFPISRPNLTFSTLTVSNMSPEDSSIYLCSVGIGGVYGYTFGSGTRLTVV.

This sequence joins TRBV7-9 and TRBJ2-7; D unresolved. The length of the CDR3 is 14 residues. V was trimmed by 3 bases and J by 3 bases, leaving 12 bases between them. The V gene's germline CDR1 is SEHNR and CDR2 FQNEAQ (reference sequence). CDR3 sequence: CASSFPSGRYEQYF. Here the CDR3 DNA reads TGTGCCAGCAGCTTCCCCTCCGGTCGCTACGAGCAGTACTTC.

The chain has TRBV18 and TRBJ1-1, with 7 bases matching TRBD1. V trimming: 3 bases; J trimming: 0 bases; junction bases outside the gene matches: 7. Germline assignment: CDR1 KGHSH and CDR2 LQKENI. This CDR3 spans 16 amino acids. The CDR3 here is CASSPSGQQLNTEAFF. The CDR3, as DNA: TGTGCCAGCTCACCCTCGGGACAGCAGTTGAACACTGAAGCTTTCTTT.

V gene TRBV2 combines with J gene TRBJ2-5; D is possibly TRBD2 (5 bases). The length of the CDR3 is 15 residues. CDR1 and CDR2 from the germline V gene are SNHLY and FYNNEI. Trimming cost V 7 bases and J 0 bases, with 15 bases left between them. CDR3: CASNYASGYQETQYF. The CDR3 coding sequence is TGTGCCAGCAATTACGCCTCGGGGTACCAAGAGACCCAGTACTTC.